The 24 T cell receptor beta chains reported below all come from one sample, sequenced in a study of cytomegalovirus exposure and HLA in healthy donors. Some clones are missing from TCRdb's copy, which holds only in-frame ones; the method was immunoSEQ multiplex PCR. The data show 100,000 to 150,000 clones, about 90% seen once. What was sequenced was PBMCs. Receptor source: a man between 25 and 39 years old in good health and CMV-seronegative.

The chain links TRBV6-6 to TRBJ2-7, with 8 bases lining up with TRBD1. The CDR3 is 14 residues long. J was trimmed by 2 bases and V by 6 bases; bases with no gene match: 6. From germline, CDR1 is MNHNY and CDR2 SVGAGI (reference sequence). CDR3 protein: CASSTGTGTYEQYF. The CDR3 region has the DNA TGTGCCAGCAGCACCGGGACAGGCACCTACGAGCAGTACTTC.

The CDR3 reads CASCRTSSYEQYF. In DNA, the CDR3 is TGTGCCAGCTGCCGGACATCCTCCTACGAGCAGTACTTC. This chain uses TRBV28 with TRBJ2-7; D may be TRBD1 (5 bases). V was cut by 8 bases and J by 0 bases, with 11 bases left in between. Germline CDR1 reads MDHEN; CDR2 reads SYDVKM. CDR3 length equals 13 residues.

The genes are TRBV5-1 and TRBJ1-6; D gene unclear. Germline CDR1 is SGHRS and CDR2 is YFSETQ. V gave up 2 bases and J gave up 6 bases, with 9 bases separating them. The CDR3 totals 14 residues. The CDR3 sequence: CASSFDRGNSPLHF. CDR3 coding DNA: TGCGCCAGCAGCTTCGACCGGGGTAATTCACCCCTCCACTTT.

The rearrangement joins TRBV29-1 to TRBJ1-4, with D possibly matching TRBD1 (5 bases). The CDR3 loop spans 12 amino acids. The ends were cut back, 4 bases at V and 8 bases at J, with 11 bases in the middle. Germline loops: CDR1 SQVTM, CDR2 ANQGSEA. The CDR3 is CSVARAGEKLFF. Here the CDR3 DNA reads TGCAGCGTTGCCAGGGCAGGCGAAAAACTGTTTTTT.

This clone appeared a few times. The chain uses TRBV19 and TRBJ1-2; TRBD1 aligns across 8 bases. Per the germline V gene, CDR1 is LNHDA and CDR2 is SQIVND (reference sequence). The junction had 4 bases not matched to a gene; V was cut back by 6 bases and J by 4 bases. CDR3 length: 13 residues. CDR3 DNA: TGTGCCAGTAGACCACAGGGGGTCTATGGCTACACCTTC. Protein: CASRPQGVYGYTF.

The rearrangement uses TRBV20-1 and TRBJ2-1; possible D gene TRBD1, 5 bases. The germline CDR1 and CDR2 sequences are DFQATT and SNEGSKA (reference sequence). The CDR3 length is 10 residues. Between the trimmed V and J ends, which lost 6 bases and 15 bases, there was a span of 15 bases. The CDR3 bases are TGCAGTGCCGGACGGACAAGGGCGTTCTTC. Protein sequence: CSAGRTRAFF.

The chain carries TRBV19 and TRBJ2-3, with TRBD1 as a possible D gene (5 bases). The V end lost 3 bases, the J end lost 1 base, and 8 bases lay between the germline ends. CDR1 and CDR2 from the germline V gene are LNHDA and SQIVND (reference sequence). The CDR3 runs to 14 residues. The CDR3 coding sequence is TGTGCCAGTAGTATTATCAGGGGCACAGATACGCAGTATTTT. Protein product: CASSIIRGTDTQYF.

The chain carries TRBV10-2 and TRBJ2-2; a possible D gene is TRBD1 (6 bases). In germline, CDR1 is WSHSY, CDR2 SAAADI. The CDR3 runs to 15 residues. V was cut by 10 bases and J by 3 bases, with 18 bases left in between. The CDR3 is CAINSQGRDTGELFF. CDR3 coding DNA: TGCGCCATTAATTCACAGGGACGGGACACCGGGGAGCTGTTTTTT.

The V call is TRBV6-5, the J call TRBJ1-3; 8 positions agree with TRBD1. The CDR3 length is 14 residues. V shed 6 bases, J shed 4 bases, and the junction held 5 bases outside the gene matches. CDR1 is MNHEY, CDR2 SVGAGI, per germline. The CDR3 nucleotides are TGTGCCAGCAGGCGGACAGGGTCCGGAAACACCATATATTTT. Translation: CASRRTGSGNTIYF.

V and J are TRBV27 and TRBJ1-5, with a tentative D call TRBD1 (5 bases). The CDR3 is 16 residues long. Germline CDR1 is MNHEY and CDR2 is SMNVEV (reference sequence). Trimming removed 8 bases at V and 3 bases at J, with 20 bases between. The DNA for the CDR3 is TGTGCCAGCGGCTCCTCGGGGGTAGTTCACAATCAGCCCCAGCATTTT. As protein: CASGSSGVVHNQPQHF.

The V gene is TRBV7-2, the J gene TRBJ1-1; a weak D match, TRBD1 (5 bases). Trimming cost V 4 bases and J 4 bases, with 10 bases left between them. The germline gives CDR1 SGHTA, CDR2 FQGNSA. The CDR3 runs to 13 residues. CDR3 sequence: CASSSTGPTEAFF. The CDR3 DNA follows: TGTGCCAGCAGCTCAACAGGTCCCACTGAAGCTTTCTTT.

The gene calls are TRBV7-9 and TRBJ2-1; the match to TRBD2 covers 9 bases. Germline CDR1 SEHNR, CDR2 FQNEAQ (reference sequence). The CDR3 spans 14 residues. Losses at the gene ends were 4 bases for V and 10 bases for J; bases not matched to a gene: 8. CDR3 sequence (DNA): TGTGCCAGCAGCTCGACTAGCGGCCTAGGGGAGCAGTTCTTC. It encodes CASSSTSGLGEQFF.

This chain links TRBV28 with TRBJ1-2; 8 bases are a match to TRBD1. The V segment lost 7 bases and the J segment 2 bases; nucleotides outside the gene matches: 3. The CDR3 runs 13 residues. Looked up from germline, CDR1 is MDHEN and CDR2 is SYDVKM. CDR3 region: CASMRDRNYGYTF. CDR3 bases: TGTGCCAGCATGAGGGACAGGAACTATGGCTACACCTTC.

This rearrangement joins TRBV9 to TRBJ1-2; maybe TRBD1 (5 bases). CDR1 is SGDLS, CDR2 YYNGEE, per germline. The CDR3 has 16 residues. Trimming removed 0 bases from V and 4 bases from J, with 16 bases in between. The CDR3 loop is CASSVDSIGGGYGYTF. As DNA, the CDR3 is TGTGCCAGCAGCGTAGATAGTATCGGGGGAGGCTATGGCTACACCTTC.

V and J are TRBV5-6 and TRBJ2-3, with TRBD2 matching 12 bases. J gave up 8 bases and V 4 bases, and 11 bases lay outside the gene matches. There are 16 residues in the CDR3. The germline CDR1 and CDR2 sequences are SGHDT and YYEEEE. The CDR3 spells CASSLERTSGVGTQYF. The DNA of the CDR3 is TGTGCCAGCAGCCTGGAAAGGACTAGCGGGGTGGGTACGCAGTATTTT.

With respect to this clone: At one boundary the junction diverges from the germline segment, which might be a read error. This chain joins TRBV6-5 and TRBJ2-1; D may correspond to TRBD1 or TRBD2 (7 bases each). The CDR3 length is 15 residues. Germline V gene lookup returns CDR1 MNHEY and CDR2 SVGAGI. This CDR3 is CASSDSGGVYNEQFF. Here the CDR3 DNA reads TGTGCCAGCAGTGACTCAGGGGGGGTCTACAATGAGCAGTTCTTC.

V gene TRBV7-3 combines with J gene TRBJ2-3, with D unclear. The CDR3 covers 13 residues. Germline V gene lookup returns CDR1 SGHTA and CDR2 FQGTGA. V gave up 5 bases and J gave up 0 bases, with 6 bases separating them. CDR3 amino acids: CASSPSSTDTQYF. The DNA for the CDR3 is TGTGCCAGCAGCCCCTCGAGCACAGATACGCAGTATTTT. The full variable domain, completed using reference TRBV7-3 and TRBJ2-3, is GAGVSQTPSNKVTEKGKYVELRCDPISGHTALYWYRQSLGQGPEFLIYFQGTGAADDSGLPNDRFFAVRPEGSVSTLKIQRTERGDSAVYLCASSPSSTDTQYFGPGTRLTVL.

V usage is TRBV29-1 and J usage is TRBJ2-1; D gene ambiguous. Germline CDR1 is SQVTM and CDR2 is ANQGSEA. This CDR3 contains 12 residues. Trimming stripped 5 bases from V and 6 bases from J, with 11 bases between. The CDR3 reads CSVQQTGNEQFF. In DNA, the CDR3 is TGCAGCGTTCAACAGACCGGCAATGAGCAGTTCTTC.

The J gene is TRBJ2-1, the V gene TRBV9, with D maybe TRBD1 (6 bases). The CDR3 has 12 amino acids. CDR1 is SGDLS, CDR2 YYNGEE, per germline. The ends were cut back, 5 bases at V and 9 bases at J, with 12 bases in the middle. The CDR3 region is CASSTTGFEQFF. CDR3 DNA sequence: TGTGCCAGCAGTACCACAGGGTTTGAGCAGTTCTTC.

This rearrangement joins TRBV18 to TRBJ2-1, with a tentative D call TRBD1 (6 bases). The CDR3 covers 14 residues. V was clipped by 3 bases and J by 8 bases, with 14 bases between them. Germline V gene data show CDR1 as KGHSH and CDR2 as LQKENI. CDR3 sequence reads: CASSPPGQTYEQFF. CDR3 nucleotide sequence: TGTGCCAGCTCACCCCCGGGACAAACCTATGAGCAGTTCTTC.

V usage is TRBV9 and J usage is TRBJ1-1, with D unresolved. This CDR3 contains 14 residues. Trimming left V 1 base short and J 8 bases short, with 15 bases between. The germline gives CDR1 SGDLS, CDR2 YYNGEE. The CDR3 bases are TGTGCCAGCAGCGTAACAGAAGATCTTTTAGAAGCTTTCTTT. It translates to CASSVTEDLLEAFF.

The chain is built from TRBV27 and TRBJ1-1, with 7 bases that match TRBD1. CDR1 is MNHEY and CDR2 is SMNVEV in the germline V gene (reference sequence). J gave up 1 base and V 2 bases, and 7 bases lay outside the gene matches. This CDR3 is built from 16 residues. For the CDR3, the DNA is TGTGCCAGCAGTTTAGTGTACGGGACAGCGAACACTGAAGCTTTCTTT. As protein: CASSLVYGTANTEAFF.

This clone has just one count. CDR3 region: CATSRTRDTQYF. The CDR3 DNA is TGTGCCACCAGCCGGACTAGGGATACGCAGTATTTT. The gene calls are TRBV15 and TRBJ2-3, with 7 bases fitting TRBD2. The germline CDR1 and CDR2 sequences are LNHNV and YYDKDF (reference sequence). V dropped 5 bases and J dropped 6; count of bases not matched to a gene: 2. The CDR3 sequence is 12 residues long.

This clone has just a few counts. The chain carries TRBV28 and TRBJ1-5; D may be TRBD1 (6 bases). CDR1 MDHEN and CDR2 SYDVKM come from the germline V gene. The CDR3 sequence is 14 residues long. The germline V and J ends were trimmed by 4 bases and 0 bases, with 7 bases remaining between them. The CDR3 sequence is CASSWTDSNQPQHF. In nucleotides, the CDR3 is TGTGCCAGCAGTTGGACAGATAGCAATCAGCCCCAGCATTTT.